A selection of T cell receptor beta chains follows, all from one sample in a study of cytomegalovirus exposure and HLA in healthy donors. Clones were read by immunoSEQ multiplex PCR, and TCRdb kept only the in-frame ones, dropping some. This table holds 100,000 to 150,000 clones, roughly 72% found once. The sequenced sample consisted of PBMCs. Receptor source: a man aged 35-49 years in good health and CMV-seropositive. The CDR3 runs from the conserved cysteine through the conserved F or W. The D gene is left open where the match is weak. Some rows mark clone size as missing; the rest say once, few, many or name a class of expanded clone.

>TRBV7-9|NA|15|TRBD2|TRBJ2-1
CASSFGGRSYNEQFF
TGTGCCAGCAGCTTCGGCGGGAGATCCTACAATGAGCAGTTCTTC
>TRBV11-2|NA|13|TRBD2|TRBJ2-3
CASSRERDRSQYF
TGTGCCAGCAGCCGGGAGCGGGACCGTTCGCAGTATTTT
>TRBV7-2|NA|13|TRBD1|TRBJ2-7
CASSLADRGEQYF
TGTGCCAGCAGCTTGGCCGACAGGGGCGAGCAGTACTTC
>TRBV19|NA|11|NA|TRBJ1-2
CASRWAYGYTF
TGTGCCAGTAGGTGGGCGTATGGCTACACCTTC
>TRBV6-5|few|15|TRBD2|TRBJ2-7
CASSQRLAGVPEQYF
TGTGCCAGCAGTCAGAGACTAGCGGGAGTCCCCGAGCAGTACTTC
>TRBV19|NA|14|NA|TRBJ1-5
CASNEGTPKEPQHF
TGTGCCAGTAACGAAGGGACTCCCAAGGAGCCCCAGCATTTT
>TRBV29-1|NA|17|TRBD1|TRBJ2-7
CSVEVRTGSFVHYEQYF
TGCAGCGTTGAAGTTAGGACAGGGAGTTTTGTCCACTACGAGCAGTACTTC
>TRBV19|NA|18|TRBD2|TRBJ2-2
CASTPRRAGGPRGGELFF
TGTGCCAGTACCCCCCGGAGGGCGGGAGGGCCAAGGGGCGGGGAGCTGTTTTTT
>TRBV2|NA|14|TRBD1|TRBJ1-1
CASRYRGSNTEAFF
TGTGCCAGCAGGTACAGGGGATCGAACACTGAAGCTTTCTTT
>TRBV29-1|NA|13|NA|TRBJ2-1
CSVGLSSYNEQFF
TGCAGCGTTGGACTAAGCTCCTACAATGAGCAGTTCTTC
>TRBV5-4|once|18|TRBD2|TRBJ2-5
CASSLEMEFSGTQETQYF
TGTGCCAGCAGCTTGGAAATGGAGTTTAGCGGGACCCAAGAGACCCAGTACTTC
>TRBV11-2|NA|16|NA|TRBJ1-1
CASTYGTYSPNTEAFF
TGTGCCAGCACCTACGGGACATATAGCCCTAACACTGAAGCTTTCTTT
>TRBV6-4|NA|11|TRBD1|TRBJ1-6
CTGTGNSPLHF
TGCACCGGGACAGGGAATTCACCCCTCCACTTT